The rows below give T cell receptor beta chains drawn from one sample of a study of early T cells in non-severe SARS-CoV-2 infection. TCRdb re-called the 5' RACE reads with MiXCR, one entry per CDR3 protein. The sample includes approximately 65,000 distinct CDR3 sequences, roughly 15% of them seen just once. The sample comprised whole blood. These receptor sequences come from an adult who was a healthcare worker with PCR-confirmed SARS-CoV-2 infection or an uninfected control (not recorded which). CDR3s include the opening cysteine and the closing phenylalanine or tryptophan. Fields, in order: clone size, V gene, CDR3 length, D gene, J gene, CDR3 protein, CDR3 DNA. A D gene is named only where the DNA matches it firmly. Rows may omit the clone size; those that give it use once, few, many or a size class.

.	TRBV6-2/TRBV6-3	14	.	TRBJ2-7	CASREHRPRNEQYF	TGTGCCAGCAGGGAACACAGGCCCCGGAACGAGCAGTACTTC
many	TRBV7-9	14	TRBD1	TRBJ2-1	CASSQDRGHDEQFF	TGTGCCAGCAGCCAAGACAGGGGGCACGATGAGCAGTTCTTC
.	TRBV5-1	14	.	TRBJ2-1	CASSPTTSYNEQFF	TGCGCCAGCAGCCCCACGACTAGTTATAATGAGCAGTTCTTC
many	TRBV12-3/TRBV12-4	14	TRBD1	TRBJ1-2	CASSLGQGGRGYTF	TGTGCCAGCAGTCTAGGACAGGGCGGCCGTGGCTACACCTTC
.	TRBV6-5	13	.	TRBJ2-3	CASSYAPTDTQYF	TGTGCCAGCAGTTATGCCCCCACAGATACGCAGTATTTT
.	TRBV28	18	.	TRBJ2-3	CASSPQAGRKWSPDTQYF	TGTGCCAGCAGTCCACAAGCAGGGCGTAAGTGGTCTCCAGATACGCAGTATTTT
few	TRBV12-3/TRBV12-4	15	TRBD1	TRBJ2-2	CASSEQGRNTGELFF	TGTGCCAGCAGCGAACAGGGGCGGAACACCGGGGAGCTGTTTTTT
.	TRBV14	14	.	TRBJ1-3	CASSQDRIENTIYF	TGTGCCAGCAGCCAAGATCGGATTGAAAACACCATATATTTT
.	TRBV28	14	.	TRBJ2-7	CASSLDPGTYEQYF	TGTGCCAGCAGTTTAGATCCAGGTACCTACGAGCAGTACTTC
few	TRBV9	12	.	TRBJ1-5	CASSGRLGPQHF	TGTGCCAGCAGCGGGAGATTGGGGCCCCAGCATTTT
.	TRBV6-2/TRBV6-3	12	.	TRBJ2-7	CASTETGFEQYF	TGTGCCAGCACCGAAACAGGGTTCGAGCAGTACTTC
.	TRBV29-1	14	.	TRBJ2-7	CSVDGAGTSYEQYF	TGCAGCGTTGATGGGGCAGGGACCTCCTACGAGCAGTACTTC
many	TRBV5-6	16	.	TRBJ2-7	CASSLELRRLHYEQYF	TGTGCCAGCAGCTTGGAATTGCGGCGTTTACACTACGAGCAGTACTTC
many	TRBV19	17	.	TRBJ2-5	CASSTQTPTGWEETQYF	TGTGCCAGTAGTACCCAGACACCCACAGGGTGGGAAGAGACCCAGTACTTC
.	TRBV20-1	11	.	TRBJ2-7	CSARGTGEQYF	TGCAGTGCTAGGGGGACGGGGGAGCAGTACTTC
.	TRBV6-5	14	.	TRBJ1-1	CASRYRRMNTEAFF	TGTGCCAGCAGGTACCGGAGGATGAACACTGAAGCTTTCTTT
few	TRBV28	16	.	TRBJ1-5	CASRTGTRGSNQPQHF	TGTGCCAGCAGGACGGGGACGAGAGGAAGCAATCAGCCCCAGCATTTT
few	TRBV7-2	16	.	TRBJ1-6	CASSLGGETSTVPLHF	TGTGCCAGCAGCTTAGGAGGGGAAACTTCTACTGTACCCCTCCACTTT
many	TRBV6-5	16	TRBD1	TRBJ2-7	CASSWATTGNTYEQYF	TGTGCCAGCAGCTGGGCCACGACAGGGAACACCTACGAGCAGTACTTC
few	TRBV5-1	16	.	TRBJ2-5	CASSLAPGYLQETQYF	TGCGCCAGCAGCTTGGCCCCAGGGTACCTCCAAGAGACCCAGTACTTC
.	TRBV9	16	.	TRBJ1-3	CASSVGDGTSGNTIYF	TGTGCCAGCAGCGTAGGGGATGGTACGTCTGGAAACACCATATATTTT
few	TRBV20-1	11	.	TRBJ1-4	CSASDSEKLFF	TGCAGTGCGTCGGATTCCGAAAAACTGTTTTTT
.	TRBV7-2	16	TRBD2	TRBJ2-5	CASSLSSGGRIETQYF	TGTGCCAGCAGCTTATCTAGCGGGGGGCGGATCGAGACCCAGTACTTC
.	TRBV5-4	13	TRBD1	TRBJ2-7	CASSLDRSYEQYF	TGTGCCAGCAGCCTGGACAGGTCCTACGAGCAGTACTTC
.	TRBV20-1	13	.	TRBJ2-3	CSGLSGLADTQYF	TGCAGTGGCCTTTCGGGGTTAGCAGATACGCAGTATTTT
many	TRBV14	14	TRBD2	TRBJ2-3	CASSLSGNTDTQYF	TGTGCCAGCAGCCTTAGCGGGAACACAGATACGCAGTATTTT
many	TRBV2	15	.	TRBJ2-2	CASSEERGLTGELFF	TGTGCCAGCAGTGAGGAACGGGGACTGACCGGGGAGCTGTTTTTT
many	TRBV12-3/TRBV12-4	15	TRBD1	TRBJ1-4	CASSPKQGAREKLFF	TGTGCCAGCAGTCCAAAACAGGGGGCAAGAGAAAAACTGTTTTTT
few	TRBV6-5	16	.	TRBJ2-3	CASSTRTGFSTDTQYF	TGTGCCAGCAGTACCCGAACAGGGTTTAGCACAGATACGCAGTATTTT
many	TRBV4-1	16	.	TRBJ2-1	CASSVAPRTVYNEQFF	TGCGCCAGCAGCGTGGCTCCCCGGACAGTGTACAATGAGCAGTTCTTC
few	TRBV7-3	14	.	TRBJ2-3	CASSSELVADTQYF	TGTGCCAGCAGCTCCGAATTAGTAGCCGATACGCAGTATTTT
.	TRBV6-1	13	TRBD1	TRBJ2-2	CASQGQGPGELFF	TGTGCCAGCCAAGGACAGGGACCGGGGGAGCTGTTTTTT
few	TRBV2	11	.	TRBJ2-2	CASSDLTQLFF	TGTGCCAGCAGTGACTTAACTCAGCTGTTTTTT
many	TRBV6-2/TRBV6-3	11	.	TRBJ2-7	CASSPLDEQYF	TGTGCCAGCAGTCCCCTGGACGAGCAGTACTTC
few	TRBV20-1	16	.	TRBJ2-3	CSASLSTQGNTDTQYF	TGCAGTGCTAGCCTATCAACCCAAGGGAACACAGATACGCAGTATTTT
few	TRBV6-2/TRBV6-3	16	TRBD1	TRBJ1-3	CASSYRQGETGNTIYF	TGTGCCAGCAGTTACCGACAGGGTGAGACTGGAAACACCATATATTTT
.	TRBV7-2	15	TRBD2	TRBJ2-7	CASSLALAGDYEQYF	TGTGCCAGCAGCTTAGCGCTAGCGGGAGACTACGAGCAGTACTTC
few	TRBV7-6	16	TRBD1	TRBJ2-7	CASSLRGTGGGDEQYF	TGTGCCAGCAGCTTAAGGGGCACAGGGGGCGGTGACGAGCAGTACTTC
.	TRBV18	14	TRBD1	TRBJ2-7	CASSQTGSSYEQYF	TGTGCCAGCTCTCAGACAGGGAGCTCCTACGAGCAGTACTTC
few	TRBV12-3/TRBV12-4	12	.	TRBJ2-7	CASSLAPFGQYF	TGTGCCAGCAGTTTAGCCCCTTTCGGGCAGTACTTC
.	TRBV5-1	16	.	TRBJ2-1	CASSLALTLGYNEQFF	TGCGCCAGCAGCTTGGCATTGACCCTGGGGTACAATGAGCAGTTCTTC
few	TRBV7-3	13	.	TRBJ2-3	CASRSVPTDTQYF	TGTGCCAGCAGATCGGTGCCCACAGATACGCAGTATTTT
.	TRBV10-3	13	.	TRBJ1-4	CAIGTPSNEKLFF	TGTGCCATCGGGACACCTAGTAATGAAAAACTGTTTTTT
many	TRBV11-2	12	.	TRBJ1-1	CASSRTRTEAFF	TGTGCCAGCAGCCGGACGCGCACTGAAGCTTTCTTT
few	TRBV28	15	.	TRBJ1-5	CASSLSTSRGQPQHF	TGTGCCAGCAGTTTATCTACGTCCAGGGGTCAGCCCCAGCATTTT
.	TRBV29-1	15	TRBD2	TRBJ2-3	CSVALAGGHTDTQYF	TGCAGCGTCGCCCTAGCGGGGGGGCACACAGATACGCAGTATTTT
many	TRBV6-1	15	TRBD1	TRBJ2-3	CASNRDRGRTDTQYF	TGTGCCAGCAACCGAGACAGGGGGCGCACAGATACGCAGTATTTT
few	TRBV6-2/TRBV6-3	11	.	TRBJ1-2	CASSSLTTYTF	TGTGCCAGCAGTTCCTTGACTACGTACACCTTC
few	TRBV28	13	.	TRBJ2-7	CASSLPGQYEQYF	TGTGCCAGCAGTCTCCCCGGCCAGTACGAGCAGTACTTC
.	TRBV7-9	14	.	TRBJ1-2	CASHPSGRDYGYTF	TGTGCCAGCCATCCCAGCGGCAGGGACTATGGCTACACCTTC